This TCR beta chain was sequenced during a study of identical twins (dated by TCRdb to between 2015 and 2016). Concerning the study at large: The study deep-sequenced TCR alpha and beta repertoires from monozygotic twins, unrelated adults of various ages and cord blood to test whether fetal clonotypes persist. To rule out contamination, replicate twin experiments were performed at different times with different library preparation protocols.

As to this clonotype: Its cognate antigen has yet to be identified. No base quality information exists; no much larger clone differs at one position.

All donors were healthy Caucasians. Using Miltenyi CD45RO+ enrichment and human naive T-cell isolation kits, memory (CD45RO+) and naive T cells were isolated from PBMC. Results and caveats for the whole study, not just this receptor: Out-of-frame TCR alpha sharing in monozygotic twins was systematically underestimated by recombination models, whereas sharing between unrelated individuals was in agreement with the recombination models. Conclusions relied on cross-sectional statistical analysis, since the same donors could not be followed over many years. Abundant cord blood beta clonotypes carried fewer insertions; young adult naive repertoires showed a weaker similar trend, while memory repertoires showed none. Zero-insertion analyses could be partly confounded by invariant T cells such as MAIT and iNKT, though diverse VJ usage argued against such confounding for most clonotypes. The excess sharing between twins in beta out-of-frame sequences was weaker because fewer shared sequences reduced the signal-to-noise ratio. Compared with coincidental sharing between unrelated individuals, out-of-frame TCR alpha sequences shared between twins had an excess of sequences with low generation probability.

Libraries were constructed by 5' RACE. The listed sequencing device is Illumina HiSeq 2000. A universal primer binding site was introduced by template switching, and a unique molecular identifier was present in the final cDNA, enabling accurate counting of TCR cDNA molecules. Specific primers in the conserved constant-segment region were used to synthesize first-strand cDNA for TCR alpha and beta chains. To control for contamination, every cDNA library was double barcoded, receiving both a SMART-Mk sample barcode and Illumina barcodes. Two successive PCR steps introduced TruSeq adapter sequences along with Illumina sample barcodes. TCR alpha and beta cDNA libraries were sequenced on the Illumina HiSeq platform with custom primers. Regarding the original processing steps: MiGEC was used to process raw reads and extract unique molecular identifiers, and MiXCR was used to find CDR3 positions. Recombination models were inferred per individual with the repgenHMM and IGoR tools using an EM algorithm. Shared clonotype analysis was performed with the tcR package in R, normalizing sharing by the product of cloneset sizes. To study raw recombination free of thymic and clonal selection effects, out-of-frame nonproductive sequences were analyzed. TCRdb redid the processing of the public reads, applying fastp at Q25 and MiXCR, and retained in-frame beta chains. Every distinct CDR3 protein forms one entry, paired with its most common genes and DNA. The V and J calls and clone size are TCRdb's, not the authors'. The sample has about 210,000 distinct CDR3 sequences on record, roughly 10% of them singletons. Together, the top ten hold 5% to 6.5% of the sample.

This clonotype originated in a woman aged 18-29 years in good health. The sample consisted of memory (CD45RO+) T cells sorted from blood. What this sample's cell subset or site label stands for: CD45RO+ enriched T cells.

CDR3 sequence: CSARGSGAYEQYF. The nucleotide sequence is given as TGCAGTGCTAGAGGTAGTGGCGCCTACGAGCAGTACTTC. Recombination connected TRBV20-1 to TRBJ2-7, with the identity of the D gene unclear. The junction carries 9 bases between V and J, which are trimmed by 1 base and 2 bases respectively. For CDR1 and CDR2, the germline V gene (reference sequence) lists DFQATT and SNEGSKA. The CDR3 spans 13 residues, from the cysteine through the phenylalanine. Here the CDR3 DNA is all that survives: 39 bases in frame from base 1.